The 12 T cell receptor beta chains presented below share a single source sample, sequenced in a study of control samples from healthy donors and cancer patients. Sequencing used immunoSEQ multiplex PCR; TCRdb keeps in-frame clones, though not all of them. Of about 150,000 clones detected, roughly 92% appear once; the ten largest clones hold over 2%. Sequenced: blood. These receptors all stem from a middle-aged man in good health.

This chain links TRBV23-1 with TRBJ2-7; tentatively, D is TRBD2 (6 bases). TRBV23-1 is sorted into the ORF group, with uncertain function. CDR3 length: 18 residues. V lost 4 bases, J lost 1 base, and 23 bases lay in between. CDR3 sequence (DNA): TGCGCCAGCAGTCCCGGCCTAGCGCTCTCCGAGGAATCCTACGAGCAGTACTTC. Amino acids: CASSPGLALSEESYEQYF.

The chain combines TRBV27 with TRBJ2-7, with 13 bases lining up with TRBD2. Trimming took 7 bases from V and 7 from J; bases not matched to a gene: 13. Germline V CDR1 and CDR2: MNHEY, SMNVEV (reference sequence). This CDR3 spans 16 amino acids. CDR3 DNA: TGTGCCAGCAAATTGGGGACTAGCGGGAATCTGAGGGAGCAGTACTTC. This translates into CASKLGTSGNLREQYF.

As for this clone: At the DNA level, this CDR3 is encoded by other sequences in the same sample as well. The genes are TRBV6-5 and TRBJ2-5; TRBD1 agrees at 8 bases. The J segment lost 2 bases and the V segment lost 5 bases, leaving 4 bases of the junction unmatched. The CDR3 is 14 amino acids. The germline V gene encodes CDR1 MNHEY and CDR2 SVGAGI. CDR3 protein: CASSPDRGQETQYF. The DNA of the CDR3 is TGTGCCAGCAGTCCCGACAGGGGTCAAGAGACCCAGTACTTC.

The V and J genes are TRBV9 and TRBJ2-7; tentative D call: TRBD1 (6 bases). Germline V gives CDR1 SGDLS, CDR2 YYNGEE. The CDR3 extends over 15 amino acids. Deletions cut 3 bases from V and 2 bases from J, with 15 bases between. CDR3 protein: CASSEERQVTYEQYF. In nucleotides, the CDR3 is TGTGCCAGCAGCGAGGAACGACAGGTAACCTACGAGCAGTACTTC. The full variable domain, completed using reference TRBV9 and TRBJ2-7, is DSGVTQTPKHLITATGQRVTLRCSPRSGDLSVYWYQQSLDQGLQFLIQYYNGEERAKGNILERFSAQQFPDLHSELNLSSLELGDSALYFCASSEERQVTYEQYFGPGTRLTVT.

This clone is labeled as medium-sized. The chain uses TRBV30 and TRBJ1-5, with a possible D match to TRBD1 (6 bases). The length of the CDR3 is 15 residues. Germline V lookup: CDR1 GTSNPN, CDR2 SVGIG (reference sequence). Trimming took off 2 bases at V and 5 bases at J, with 16 bases between the two ends. CDR3 sequence: CAWSMAPGDYQPQHF. In DNA, the CDR3 is TGTGCCTGGAGTATGGCACCAGGGGATTATCAGCCCCAGCATTTT. The variable domain in full, completed from reference TRBV30 and TRBJ1-5, reads SQTIHQWPATLVQPVGSPLSLECTVEGTSNPNLYWYRQAAGRGLQLLFYSVGIGQISSEVPQNLSASRPQDRQFILSSKKLLLSDSGFYLCAWSMAPGDYQPQHFGDGTRLSIL.

This chain uses TRBV10-3 with TRBJ2-1; maybe TRBD2 (6 bases). V was shortened by 9 bases and J by 1 base, with 13 bases between the two germline ends. Germline V gene data show CDR1 as ENHRY and CDR2 as SYGVKD. The length of the CDR3 is 14 residues. DNA of the CDR3: TGTGCCATTGGGGGGTCGGCGTCCTACAATGAGCAGTTCTTC. As protein: CAIGGSASYNEQFF.

With regard to this clone: Distinct nucleotide sequences in the sample also encode this CDR3. The rearrangement joins TRBV20-1 to TRBJ2-5; D unclear. CDR1 DFQATT and CDR2 SNEGSKA come from the germline V gene (reference sequence). This CDR3 contains 10 residues. V was shortened by 0 bases and J by 4 bases, with 0 bases between the two germline ends. CDR3 nucleotide sequence: TGCAGTGCTAGAGAAGAGACCCAGTACTTC. Translating it yields CSAREETQYF.

V is TRBV7-8 and J is TRBJ2-2, with TRBD2 matching 8 bases. V shed 2 bases, J shed 0 bases, and the junction held 8 bases outside the gene matches. The CDR3 contains 18 residues. The germline V gene has CDR1 SGHVS and CDR2 FQNEAQ. The CDR3 DNA reads as TGTGCCAGCAGCTTACCGGGACTAGACTTCGCGAACACCGGGGAGCTGTTTTTT. It codes for CASSLPGLDFANTGELFF.

This clone came up once. V gene TRBV7-6 combines with J gene TRBJ2-5, with TRBD2 matching 8 bases. CDR3 length: 17 residues. With 5 bases clipped from V and 3 bases from J, the junction kept 14 bases outside the gene matches. Germline V gene lookup returns CDR1 SGHVS and CDR2 FNYEAQ. The CDR3 loop is CASSVRASGRGEETQYF. The CDR3 DNA follows: TGTGCCAGCAGCGTTAGGGCCAGCGGGAGAGGTGAAGAGACCCAGTACTTC. Full variable domain (rest looked up from reference TRBV7-6 and TRBJ2-5): GAGVSQSPRYKVTKRGQDVALRCDPISGHVSLYWYRQALGQGPEFLTYFNYEAQQDKSGLPNDRFSAERPEGSISTLTIQRTEQRDSAMYRCASSVRASGRGEETQYFGPGTRLLVL.

This chain links TRBV27 with TRBJ2-1, with a weak D call TRBD2 (6 bases). V was trimmed by 1 base and J by 6 bases, leaving 10 bases between them. CDR3 length equals 14 residues. CDR1 is MNHEY and CDR2 is SMNVEV in the germline V gene (reference sequence). The CDR3, as DNA: TGTGCCAGCAGTTTATATCGGGAGATCAATGAGCAGTTCTTC. This encodes CASSLYREINEQFF.

V gene TRBV20-1 combines with J gene TRBJ1-1; maybe TRBD1 (6 bases). Per the germline V gene, CDR1 is DFQATT and CDR2 is SNEGSKA (reference sequence). The CDR3 totals 13 residues. V was trimmed by 3 bases and J by 4 bases, leaving 12 bases between them. DNA for the CDR3: TGCAGTGCTAGTATGGGGGGGCCCACTGAAGCTTTCTTT. Protein sequence: CSASMGGPTEAFF.

The rearrangement links TRBV29-1 to TRBJ1-1; tentatively, D is TRBD1 (5 bases). This CDR3 is built from 13 residues. Germline V gene sequence: CDR1 SQVTM, CDR2 ANQGSEA. The V gene lost 2 bases and the J gene lost 5 bases, with 12 bases spanning the gap. Here the CDR3 reads CSVESRGSTEAFF. The CDR3 nucleotides are TGCAGCGTTGAAAGTAGGGGTTCTACTGAAGCTTTCTTT.